This is a list of T cell receptor beta chains from one sample in a study of CD8 T cells in ankylosing spondylitis. Each CDR3 protein is one row after TCRdb ran MiXCR on the 5' RACE reads. The table shows approximately 400,000 distinct CDR3 sequences, with roughly a sixth occurring only once. Sequencing was carried out using blood, either unsorted or a sorted T cell fraction (not recorded which). These receptors were taken from a male donor with ankylosing spondylitis. Both conserved end residues are part of each CDR3. A D gene is named only where the DNA matches it firmly. The size of a clone is reported for some rows only, either as once, few or many, or as a class for expanded clones.

CDR3 length: 20; clone size: many; V gene: TRBV20-1; D gene: TRBD2; J gene: TRBJ2-4; CDR3 protein: CSAPQIVGGELTVGKNIQYF; CDR3 DNA: TGCAGTGCTCCACAAATAGTCGGGGGGGAATTAACCGTAGGCAAAAACATTCAGTACTTC
CDR3 length: 14; clone size: few; V gene: TRBV7-9; D gene: -; J gene: TRBJ2-3; CDR3 protein: CASSRPGTSDTQYF; CDR3 DNA: TGTGCCAGCAGCCGTCCCGGGACTTCGGATACGCAGTATTTT
CDR3 length: 16; clone size: -; V gene: TRBV11-3; D gene: -; J gene: TRBJ2-3; CDR3 protein: CASSLGQGTHTDTQYF; CDR3 DNA: TGTGCCAGCAGCTTAGGCCAAGGGACCCACACAGATACGCAGTATTTT
CDR3 length: 14; clone size: few; V gene: TRBV5-6; D gene: -; J gene: TRBJ2-5; CDR3 protein: CASSLARDQETQYF; CDR3 DNA: TGTGCCAGCAGCTTAGCACGGGACCAAGAGACCCAGTACTTC
CDR3 length: 12; clone size: -; V gene: TRBV9; D gene: -; J gene: TRBJ2-5; CDR3 protein: CASSVAQETQYF; CDR3 DNA: TGTGCCAGCAGCGTAGCTCAAGAGACCCAGTACTTC
CDR3 length: 16; clone size: -; V gene: TRBV19; D gene: -; J gene: TRBJ1-6; CDR3 protein: CASSIVQTGYNSPLHF; CDR3 DNA: TGTGCCAGTAGTATCGTCCAGACGGGATATAATTCACCCCTCCACTTT
CDR3 length: 15; clone size: few; V gene: TRBV12-3/TRBV12-4; D gene: TRBD2; J gene: TRBJ2-3; CDR3 protein: CASTKAGGLSDTQYF; CDR3 DNA: TGTGCCAGCACCAAAGCGGGGGGTCTAAGCGATACGCAGTATTTT
CDR3 length: 16; clone size: -; V gene: TRBV7-2; D gene: -; J gene: TRBJ1-1; CDR3 protein: CASSLVSTGPYAEAFF; CDR3 DNA: TGTGCCAGCAGCTTAGTGTCTACAGGGCCTTACGCTGAAGCTTTCTTT
CDR3 length: 15; clone size: few; V gene: TRBV20-1; D gene: -; J gene: TRBJ2-1; CDR3 protein: CSARSLAPSYNEQFF; CDR3 DNA: TGCAGTGCTAGAAGCCTAGCGCCCTCCTACAATGAGCAGTTCTTC
CDR3 length: 13; clone size: -; V gene: TRBV10-3; D gene: TRBD1; J gene: TRBJ1-1; CDR3 protein: CAITQGAATEAFF; CDR3 DNA: TGTGCCATCACGCAGGGGGCCGCCACTGAAGCTTTCTTT
CDR3 length: 14; clone size: -; V gene: TRBV5-1; D gene: TRBD1; J gene: TRBJ2-2; CDR3 protein: CASSGDRGPGELFF; CDR3 DNA: TGCGCCAGCAGCGGGGACAGGGGTCCCGGGGAGCTGTTTTTT
CDR3 length: 14; clone size: -; V gene: TRBV29-1; D gene: TRBD2; J gene: TRBJ2-1; CDR3 protein: CSVPLAGTYNEQFF; CDR3 DNA: TGCAGCGTTCCACTAGCGGGAACCTACAATGAGCAGTTCTTC
CDR3 length: 16; clone size: -; V gene: TRBV3-1; D gene: -; J gene: TRBJ2-2; CDR3 protein: CASSQVLIGSTGELFF; CDR3 DNA: TGTGCCAGCAGCCAGGTTCTCATAGGGTCCACCGGGGAGCTGTTTTTT
CDR3 length: 15; clone size: few; V gene: TRBV5-1; D gene: TRBD1; J gene: TRBJ1-4; CDR3 protein: CASSNTGATNEKLFF; CDR3 DNA: TGCGCCAGCAGCAACACAGGGGCGACTAATGAAAAACTGTTTTTT
CDR3 length: 13; clone size: -; V gene: TRBV3-1; D gene: -; J gene: TRBJ1-2; CDR3 protein: CASSQESFYGYTF; CDR3 DNA: TGTGCCAGCAGCCAAGAAAGTTTCTATGGCTACACCTTC
CDR3 length: 16; clone size: -; V gene: TRBV4-3; D gene: TRBD2; J gene: TRBJ2-1; CDR3 protein: CASSQLREVGYNEQFF; CDR3 DNA: TGCGCCAGCAGCCAACTGCGGGAGGTTGGCTACAATGAGCAGTTCTTC
CDR3 length: 15; clone size: -; V gene: TRBV3-1; D gene: -; J gene: TRBJ2-7; CDR3 protein: CASSQAADSTYEQYF; CDR3 DNA: TGTGCCAGCAGCCAAGCAGCTGACTCAACCTACGAGCAGTACTTC
CDR3 length: 19; clone size: -; V gene: TRBV27; D gene: -; J gene: TRBJ2-2; CDR3 protein: CASSLYVGSFANGTGELFF; CDR3 DNA: TGTGCCAGCAGTTTATATGTGGGGAGCTTTGCCAACGGGACCGGGGAGCTGTTTTTT
CDR3 length: 14; clone size: few; V gene: TRBV7-9; D gene: TRBD2; J gene: TRBJ2-2; CDR3 protein: CASTIAGRTGELFF; CDR3 DNA: TGTGCCAGCACCATAGCGGGGAGAACCGGGGAGCTGTTTTTT
CDR3 length: 14; clone size: few; V gene: TRBV3-1; D gene: -; J gene: TRBJ2-7; CDR3 protein: CASSQGKAPYEQYF; CDR3 DNA: TGTGCCAGCAGCCAAGGAAAGGCCCCCTACGAGCAGTACTTC
CDR3 length: 14; clone size: -; V gene: TRBV25-1; D gene: -; J gene: TRBJ2-5; CDR3 protein: CASRGRDPVETQYF; CDR3 DNA: TGTGCCAGCAGGGGCAGGGACCCGGTGGAGACCCAGTACTTC
CDR3 length: 14; clone size: -; V gene: TRBV2; D gene: -; J gene: TRBJ1-3; CDR3 protein: CASREDSSGNTIYF; CDR3 DNA: TGTGCCAGCAGGGAGGACAGTTCTGGAAACACCATATATTTT
CDR3 length: 15; clone size: -; V gene: TRBV6-1; D gene: -; J gene: TRBJ2-3; CDR3 protein: CASTLGMGGGDTQYF; CDR3 DNA: TGTGCCAGCACACTTGGAATGGGAGGCGGGGATACGCAGTATTTT
CDR3 length: 15; clone size: few; V gene: TRBV15; D gene: TRBD2; J gene: TRBJ2-3; CDR3 protein: CATSSSGRLTDTQYF; CDR3 DNA: TGTGCCACCAGCAGTAGCGGGAGACTCACAGATACGCAGTATTTT
CDR3 length: 16; clone size: -; V gene: TRBV20-1; D gene: TRBD1; J gene: TRBJ2-7; CDR3 protein: CSADRGQGQRVYEQYF; CDR3 DNA: TGCAGTGCCGATCGGGGACAGGGGCAAAGGGTCTACGAGCAGTACTTC
CDR3 length: 12; clone size: few; V gene: TRBV6-5; D gene: TRBD2; J gene: TRBJ2-1; CDR3 protein: CASSSSGRARFF; CDR3 DNA: TGTGCCAGCAGTTCTAGCGGGAGGGCTAGGTTCTTC
CDR3 length: 14; clone size: -; V gene: TRBV12-3/TRBV12-4; D gene: -; J gene: TRBJ1-5; CDR3 protein: CASSHSFRMQPQHF; CDR3 DNA: TGTGCCAGCAGTCACAGTTTCCGAATGCAGCCCCAGCATTTT
CDR3 length: 16; clone size: -; V gene: TRBV27; D gene: TRBD2; J gene: TRBJ2-3; CDR3 protein: CASSGLSGGAPGTQYF; CDR3 DNA: TGTGCCAGCAGTGGACTTAGCGGGGGGGCTCCGGGTACGCAGTATTTT
CDR3 length: 13; clone size: few; V gene: TRBV6-5; D gene: -; J gene: TRBJ1-1; CDR3 protein: CASSYSTVAEAFF; CDR3 DNA: TGTGCCAGCAGTTACTCGACCGTGGCTGAAGCTTTCTTT
CDR3 length: 14; clone size: -; V gene: TRBV3-1; D gene: TRBD1; J gene: TRBJ1-1; CDR3 protein: CASSRTGVYTEAFF; CDR3 DNA: TGTGCCAGCAGCCGGACAGGGGTCTACACTGAAGCTTTCTTT
CDR3 length: 13; clone size: few; V gene: TRBV7-6; D gene: -; J gene: TRBJ2-1; CDR3 protein: CASSATGTHEQFF; CDR3 DNA: TGTGCCAGCAGCGCAACAGGGACCCATGAGCAGTTCTTC
CDR3 length: 15; clone size: -; V gene: TRBV6-2/TRBV6-3; D gene: TRBD1; J gene: TRBJ2-1; CDR3 protein: CASSHDRGDYNEQFF; CDR3 DNA: TGTGCCAGCAGTCACGACAGGGGGGACTACAATGAGCAGTTCTTC
CDR3 length: 16; clone size: few; V gene: TRBV5-6; D gene: -; J gene: TRBJ1-4; CDR3 protein: CASSYRTGATNEKLFF; CDR3 DNA: TGTGCCAGCAGCTACCGGACGGGCGCAACTAATGAAAAACTGTTTTTT
CDR3 length: 11; clone size: -; V gene: TRBV20-1; D gene: -; J gene: TRBJ2-7; CDR3 protein: CSARDEGLQYF; CDR3 DNA: TGCAGTGCTAGAGACGAGGGGTTACAGTACTTC
CDR3 length: 12; clone size: -; V gene: TRBV29-1; D gene: -; J gene: TRBJ2-1; CDR3 protein: CSVEADYNEQFF; CDR3 DNA: TGCAGCGTTGAAGCGGATTACAATGAGCAGTTCTTC
CDR3 length: 18; clone size: -; V gene: TRBV21-1; D gene: -; J gene: TRBJ2-3; CDR3 protein: CASSKGPDLQGCTDTQYF; CDR3 DNA: TGTGCCAGCAGCAAAGGGCCGGACCTTCAAGGATGCACAGATACGCAGTATTTT
CDR3 length: 14; clone size: few; V gene: TRBV2; D gene: TRBD1; J gene: TRBJ2-5; CDR3 protein: CASRRQGEQETQYF; CDR3 DNA: TGTGCCAGCAGGAGACAGGGGGAGCAAGAGACCCAGTACTTC
CDR3 length: 14; clone size: -; V gene: TRBV20-1; D gene: -; J gene: TRBJ1-1; CDR3 protein: CSARAGGMNTEAFF; CDR3 DNA: TGCAGTGCTAGAGCCGGGGGGATGAACACTGAAGCTTTCTTT
CDR3 length: 13; clone size: -; V gene: TRBV6-2/TRBV6-3; D gene: -; J gene: TRBJ1-1; CDR3 protein: CATHRGVGTEAFF; CDR3 DNA: TGTGCTACTCACCGAGGGGTCGGCACTGAAGCTTTCTTT
CDR3 length: 14; clone size: few; V gene: TRBV11-3; D gene: -; J gene: TRBJ1-6; CDR3 protein: CASSSGGGVSPLHF; CDR3 DNA: TGTGCCAGCAGCTCCGGTGGGGGGGTTTCACCCCTCCACTTT
CDR3 length: 14; clone size: -; V gene: TRBV2; D gene: TRBD1; J gene: TRBJ1-4; CDR3 protein: CASTSGQGNEKLFF; CDR3 DNA: TGTGCCAGCACCTCGGGACAGGGAAACGAAAAACTGTTTTTT
CDR3 length: 14; clone size: few; V gene: TRBV5-4; D gene: TRBD1; J gene: TRBJ2-1; CDR3 protein: CASAPTGGRSEQFF; CDR3 DNA: TGTGCCAGCGCCCCCACAGGGGGAAGGAGTGAGCAGTTCTTC
CDR3 length: 10; clone size: few; V gene: TRBV7-9; D gene: -; J gene: TRBJ2-5; CDR3 protein: CASSPKTQYF; CDR3 DNA: TGTGCCAGCAGCCCGAAGACCCAGTACTTC
CDR3 length: 13; clone size: few; V gene: TRBV20-1; D gene: -; J gene: TRBJ2-1; CDR3 protein: CSASGTAYNEQFF; CDR3 DNA: TGCAGTGCTAGCGGGACCGCCTACAATGAGCAGTTCTTC
CDR3 length: 12; clone size: few; V gene: TRBV29-1; D gene: -; J gene: TRBJ2-5; CDR3 protein: CTARGDRETQYF; CDR3 DNA: TGCACCGCGCGGGGAGACCGGGAGACCCAGTACTTC
CDR3 length: 14; clone size: -; V gene: TRBV3-1; D gene: -; J gene: TRBJ2-6; CDR3 protein: CASSQFAGANVLTF; CDR3 DNA: TGTGCCAGCAGCCAATTCGCTGGGGCCAACGTCCTGACTTTC
CDR3 length: 14; clone size: -; V gene: TRBV24-1; D gene: TRBD1; J gene: TRBJ1-5; CDR3 protein: CATQGTGSNQPQHF; CDR3 DNA: TGTGCCACCCAGGGGACAGGGAGCAATCAGCCCCAGCATTTT
CDR3 length: 15; clone size: -; V gene: TRBV2; D gene: TRBD2; J gene: TRBJ2-1; CDR3 protein: CASSATSGGPIAQFF; CDR3 DNA: TGTGCCAGCAGTGCGACTAGCGGGGGGCCCATAGCGCAGTTCTTC
CDR3 length: 14; clone size: few; V gene: TRBV12-5; D gene: -; J gene: TRBJ1-3; CDR3 protein: CASGLGGSGNTIYF; CDR3 DNA: TGTGCTAGTGGTTTAGGGGGATCTGGAAACACCATATATTTT
CDR3 length: 13; clone size: -; V gene: TRBV28; D gene: -; J gene: TRBJ1-3; CDR3 protein: CASGGVKRTTIYF; CDR3 DNA: TGTGCCAGCGGAGGGGTCAAGCGTACCACCATATATTTT
CDR3 length: 14; clone size: few; V gene: TRBV9; D gene: -; J gene: TRBJ2-3; CDR3 protein: CASSVDVHQDTQYF; CDR3 DNA: TGTGCCAGCAGCGTAGACGTCCACCAAGATACGCAGTATTTT
CDR3 length: 16; clone size: few; V gene: TRBV6-1; D gene: -; J gene: TRBJ2-1; CDR3 protein: CASSVSGVISYNEQFF; CDR3 DNA: TGTGCCAGCAGTGTCTCAGGGGTGATATCCTACAATGAGCAGTTCTTC
CDR3 length: 15; clone size: many; V gene: TRBV5-1; D gene: TRBD1; J gene: TRBJ1-1; CDR3 protein: CASSSGTGLNTEAFF; CDR3 DNA: TGCGCCAGCAGCTCCGGGACAGGGTTGAACACTGAAGCTTTCTTT
CDR3 length: 13; clone size: -; V gene: TRBV30; D gene: -; J gene: TRBJ2-2; CDR3 protein: CAWRGSGTGELFF; CDR3 DNA: TGTGCCTGGAGAGGCAGCGGCACCGGGGAGCTGTTTTTT
CDR3 length: 13; clone size: once; V gene: TRBV5-6; D gene: -; J gene: TRBJ2-7; CDR3 protein: CASNRASSYEQYF; CDR3 DNA: TGTGCCAGTAACCGAGCGAGCTCCTACGAGCAGTACTTC